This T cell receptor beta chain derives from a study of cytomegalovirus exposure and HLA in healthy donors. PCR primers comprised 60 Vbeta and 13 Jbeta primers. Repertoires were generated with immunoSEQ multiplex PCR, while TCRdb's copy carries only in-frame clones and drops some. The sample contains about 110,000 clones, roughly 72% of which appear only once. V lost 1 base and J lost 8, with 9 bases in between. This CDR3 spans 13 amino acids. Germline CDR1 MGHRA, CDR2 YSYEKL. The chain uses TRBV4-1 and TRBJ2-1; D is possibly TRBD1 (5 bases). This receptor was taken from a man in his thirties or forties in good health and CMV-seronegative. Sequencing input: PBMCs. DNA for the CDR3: TGCGCCAGCAGCCAAGCAAAGGGGTATGAGCAGTTCTTC. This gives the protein CASSQAKGYEQFF.